This T cell receptor (beta chain) came from a study of blood T cell repertoires in COVID-19. Study context: The United States, Italy and Spain were the sources of the acute and convalescent COVID-19 samples.

TCRdb keeps only in-frame clones here, not all; method: immunoSEQ multiplex PCR. The repertoire holds approximately 450,000 clones, with approximately 90% as singletons. Participant ages covered roughly 18 to 89 years across 20 to 25 US areas. Germline values: CDR1 SNHLY, CDR2 FYNNEI. V dropped 6 bases and J dropped 4; count of bases not matched to a gene: 9. The CDR3 covers 15 residues. The V and J genes are TRBV2 and TRBJ2-1; 7 nucleotides match TRBD2. The receptor comes from a young woman with acute COVID-19. The sequencing sample was made of PBMCs or T cells enriched from blood (not recorded which). CDR3 in DNA: TGTGCCAGCAGCATTACGAGGGGAGGGTACAATGAGCAGTTCTTC. Encoded protein: CASSITRGGYNEQFF.